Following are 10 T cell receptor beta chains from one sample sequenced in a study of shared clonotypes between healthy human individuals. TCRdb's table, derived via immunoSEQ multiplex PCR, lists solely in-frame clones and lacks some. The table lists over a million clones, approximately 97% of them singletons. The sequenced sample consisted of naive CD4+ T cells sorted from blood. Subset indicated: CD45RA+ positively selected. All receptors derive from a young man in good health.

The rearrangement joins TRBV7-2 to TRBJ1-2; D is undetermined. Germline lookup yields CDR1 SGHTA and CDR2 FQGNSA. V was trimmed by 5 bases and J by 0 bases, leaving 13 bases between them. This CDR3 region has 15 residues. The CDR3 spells CASSLLGRSNYGYTF. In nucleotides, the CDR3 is TGTGCCAGCAGCCTACTAGGGCGCTCTAACTATGGCTACACCTTC.

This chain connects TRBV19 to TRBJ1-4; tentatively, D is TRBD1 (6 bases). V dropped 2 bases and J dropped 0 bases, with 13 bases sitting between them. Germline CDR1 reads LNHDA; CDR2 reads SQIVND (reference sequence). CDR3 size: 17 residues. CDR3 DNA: TGTGCCAGTAGTATACGCCCGGACAGCTCAACTAATGAAAAACTGTTTTTT. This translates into CASSIRPDSSTNEKLFF.

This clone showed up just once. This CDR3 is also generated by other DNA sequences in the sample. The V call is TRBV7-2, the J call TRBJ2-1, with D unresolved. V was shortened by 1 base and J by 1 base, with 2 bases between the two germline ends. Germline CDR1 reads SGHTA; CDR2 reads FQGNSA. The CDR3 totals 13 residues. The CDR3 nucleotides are TGTGCCAGCAGCTTAGATTCCTACAATGAGCAGTTCTTC. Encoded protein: CASSLDSYNEQFF.

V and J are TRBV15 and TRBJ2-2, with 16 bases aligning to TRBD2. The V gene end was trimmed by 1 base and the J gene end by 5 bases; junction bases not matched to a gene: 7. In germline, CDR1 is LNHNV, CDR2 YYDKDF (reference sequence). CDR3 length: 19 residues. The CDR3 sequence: CATSRAGLAGGPRTGELFF. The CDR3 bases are TGTGCCACCAGCAGAGCGGGACTAGCGGGAGGGCCGCGGACCGGGGAGCTGTTTTTT.

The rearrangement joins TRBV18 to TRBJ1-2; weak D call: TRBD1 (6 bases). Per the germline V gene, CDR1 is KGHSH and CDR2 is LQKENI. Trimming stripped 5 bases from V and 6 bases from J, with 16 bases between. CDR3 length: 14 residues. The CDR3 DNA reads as TGTGCCAGCTCAATCCAGGGGCCGGGGGATGGCTACACCTTC. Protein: CASSIQGPGDGYTF.

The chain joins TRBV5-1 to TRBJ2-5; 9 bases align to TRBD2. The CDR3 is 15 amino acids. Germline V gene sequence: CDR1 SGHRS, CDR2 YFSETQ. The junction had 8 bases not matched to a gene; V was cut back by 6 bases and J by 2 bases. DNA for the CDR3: TGCGCCAGCATCCCCGGGACTAGCTTTCAAGAGACCCAGTACTTC. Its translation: CASIPGTSFQETQYF.

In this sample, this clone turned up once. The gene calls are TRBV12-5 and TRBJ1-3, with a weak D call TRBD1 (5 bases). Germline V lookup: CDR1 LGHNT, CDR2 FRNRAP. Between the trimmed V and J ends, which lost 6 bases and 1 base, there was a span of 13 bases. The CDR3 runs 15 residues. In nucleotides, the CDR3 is TGTGCTAGTGGAGTGCGTAGACAGTCTGGAAACACCATATATTTT. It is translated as CASGVRRQSGNTIYF.

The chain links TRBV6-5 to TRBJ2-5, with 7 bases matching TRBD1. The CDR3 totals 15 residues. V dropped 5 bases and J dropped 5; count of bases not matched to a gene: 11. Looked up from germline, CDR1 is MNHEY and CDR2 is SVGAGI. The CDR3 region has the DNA TGTGCCAGCAGTACCCTCAGGGGGTTGAAGGAGACCCAGTACTTC. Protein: CASSTLRGLKETQYF.

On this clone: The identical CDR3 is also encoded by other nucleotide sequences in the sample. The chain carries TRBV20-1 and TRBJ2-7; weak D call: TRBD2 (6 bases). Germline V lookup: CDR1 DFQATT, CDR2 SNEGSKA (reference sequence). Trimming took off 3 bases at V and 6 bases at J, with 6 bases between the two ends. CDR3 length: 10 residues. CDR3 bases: TGCAGTGCTAGTAGCGGCGAGCAGTACTTC. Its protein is CSASSGEQYF.

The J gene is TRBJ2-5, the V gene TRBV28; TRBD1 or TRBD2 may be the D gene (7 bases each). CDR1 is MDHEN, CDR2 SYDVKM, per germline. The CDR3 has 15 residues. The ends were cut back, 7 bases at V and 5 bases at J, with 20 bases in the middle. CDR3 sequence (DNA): TGTGCCAGCACCGACAGGGAGGGAGGACACGAGACCCAGTACTTC. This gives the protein CASTDREGGHETQYF.